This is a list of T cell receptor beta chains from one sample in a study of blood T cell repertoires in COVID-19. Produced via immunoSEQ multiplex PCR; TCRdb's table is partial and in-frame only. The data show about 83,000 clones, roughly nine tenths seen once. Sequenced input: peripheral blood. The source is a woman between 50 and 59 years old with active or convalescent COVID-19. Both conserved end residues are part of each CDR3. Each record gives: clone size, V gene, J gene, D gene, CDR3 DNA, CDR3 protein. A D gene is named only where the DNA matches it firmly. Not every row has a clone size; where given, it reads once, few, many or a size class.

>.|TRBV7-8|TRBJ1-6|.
TGTGCCAGCAGCTACAGGGAAATCCCCTATAATTCACCCCTCCACTTT
CASSYREIPYNSPLHF
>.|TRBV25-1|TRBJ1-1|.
TGTGCCAGCAAAGGCGCCGGGGGCACTGAAGCTTTCTTT
CASKGAGGTEAFF
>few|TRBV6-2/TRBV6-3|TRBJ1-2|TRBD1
TGTGCCAGCAGTTTCCGACAGGGGCACGGCTACACCTTC
CASSFRQGHGYTF
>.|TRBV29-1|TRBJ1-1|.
TGCAGCGTTGAGCGGGGGCAGGAAGCTTTCTTT
CSVERGQEAFF
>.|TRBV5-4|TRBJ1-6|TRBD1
TGTGCCAGCAGCTTAGGACAGGGGGGCGAGCTCTTT
CASSLGQGGELF
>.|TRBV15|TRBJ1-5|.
TGTGCCACCAGCAGAGATAATTCGGGGAATCAGCCCCAGCATTTT
CATSRDNSGNQPQHF
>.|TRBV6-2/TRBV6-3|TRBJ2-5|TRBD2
TGTGCCAGCAGCCGACCTGGACTAGCGGGGGGCGGGAAGACCCAGTACTTC
CASSRPGLAGGGKTQYF
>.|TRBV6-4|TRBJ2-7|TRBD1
TGTGCCAGCAGCCGGGACAGGGGCGACGAGCAGTACTTC
CASSRDRGDEQYF
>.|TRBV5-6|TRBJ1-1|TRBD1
TGTGCCAGCAGCTTTTGGGACAGGAGGAACACTGAAGCTTTCTTT
CASSFWDRRNTEAFF
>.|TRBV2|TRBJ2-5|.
TGTGCCAGCGGAGAAGAGACCCAGTACTTC
CASGEETQYF
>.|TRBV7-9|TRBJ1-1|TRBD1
TGTGCCAGCAGCGCGGACAGGGGTTGGGAACCTGAAGCTTTCTTT
CASSADRGWEPEAFF
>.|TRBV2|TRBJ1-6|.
TGTGCCAGCAGTGAAGGAACGGGTGGGAATTCACCCCTCCACTTT
CASSEGTGGNSPLHF
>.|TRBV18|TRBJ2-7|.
TGTGCCAGCTCACCATTCTCCAGGACTAAGAGGAACGAGCAGTACTTC
CASSPFSRTKRNEQYF
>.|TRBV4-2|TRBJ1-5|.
TGTGCCAGCAGCTTATCGTGGGACATAGATCAGCCCCAGCATTTT
CASSLSWDIDQPQHF
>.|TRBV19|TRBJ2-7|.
TGTGCCAGTAGCCACCCGGGGGACAGAGCCTACGAGCAGTACTTC
CASSHPGDRAYEQYF